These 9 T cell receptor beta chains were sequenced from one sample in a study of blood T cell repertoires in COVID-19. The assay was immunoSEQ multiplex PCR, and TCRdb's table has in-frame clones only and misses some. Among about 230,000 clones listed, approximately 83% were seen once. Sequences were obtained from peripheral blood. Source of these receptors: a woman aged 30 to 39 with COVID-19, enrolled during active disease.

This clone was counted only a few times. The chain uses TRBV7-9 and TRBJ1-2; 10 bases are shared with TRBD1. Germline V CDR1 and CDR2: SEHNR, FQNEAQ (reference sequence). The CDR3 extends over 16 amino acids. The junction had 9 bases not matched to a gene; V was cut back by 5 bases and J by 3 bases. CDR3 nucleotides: TGTGCCAGCAGCGAGTCGACAGGGGGCGCGTACTATGGCTACACCTTC. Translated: CASSESTGGAYYGYTF.

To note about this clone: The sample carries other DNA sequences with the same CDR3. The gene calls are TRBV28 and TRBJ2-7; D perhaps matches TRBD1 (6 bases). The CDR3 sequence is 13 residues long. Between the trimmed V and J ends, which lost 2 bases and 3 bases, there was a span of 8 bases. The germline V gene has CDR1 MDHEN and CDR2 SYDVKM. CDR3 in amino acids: CASSLGQSYEQYF. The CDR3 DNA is TGTGCCAGCAGTTTAGGACAGAGCTACGAGCAGTACTTC.

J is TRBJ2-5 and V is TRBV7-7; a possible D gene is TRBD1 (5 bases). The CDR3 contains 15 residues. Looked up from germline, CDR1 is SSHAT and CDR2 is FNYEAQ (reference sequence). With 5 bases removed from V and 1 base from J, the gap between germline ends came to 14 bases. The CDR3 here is CASSQGLGPQETQYF. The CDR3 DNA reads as TGTGCCAGCAGCCAAGGGTTGGGGCCCCAAGAGACCCAGTACTTC. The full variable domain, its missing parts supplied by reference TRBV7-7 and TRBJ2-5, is GAGVSQSPRYKVTKRGQDVTLRCDPISSHATLYWYQQALGQGPEFLTYFNYEAQPDKSGLPSDRFSAERPEGSISTLTIQRTEQRDSAMYRCASSQGLGPQETQYFGPGTRLLVL.

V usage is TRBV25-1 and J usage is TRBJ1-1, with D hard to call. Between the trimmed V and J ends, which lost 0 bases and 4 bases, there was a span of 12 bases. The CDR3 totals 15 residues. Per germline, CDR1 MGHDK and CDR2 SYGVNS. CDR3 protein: CASSEYGTRGTEAFF. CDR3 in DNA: TGTGCCAGCAGTGAATATGGCACCCGGGGCACTGAAGCTTTCTTT.

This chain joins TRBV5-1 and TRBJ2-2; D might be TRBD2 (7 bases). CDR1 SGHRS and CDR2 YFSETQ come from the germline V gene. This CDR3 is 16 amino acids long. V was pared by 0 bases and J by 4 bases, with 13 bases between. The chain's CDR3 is CASSLALGGATGELFF. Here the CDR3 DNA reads TGCGCCAGCAGCTTGGCCCTGGGGGGGGCCACCGGGGAGCTGTTTTTT.

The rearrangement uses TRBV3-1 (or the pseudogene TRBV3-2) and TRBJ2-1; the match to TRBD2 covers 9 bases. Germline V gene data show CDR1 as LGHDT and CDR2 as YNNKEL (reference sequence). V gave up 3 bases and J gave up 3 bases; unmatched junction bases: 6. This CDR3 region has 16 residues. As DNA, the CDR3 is TGTGCCAGCAGCCACGGTAGCGGGGGATACTACAATGAGCAGTTCTTC. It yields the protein CASSHGSGGYYNEQFF.

CDR3 nucleotides: TGTGCCAGCAGACAGGGGTCACAAGAGACCCAGTACTTC. Encoded protein: CASRQGSQETQYF. This chain links TRBV3-1 (or the pseudogene TRBV3-2) with TRBJ2-5; 7 bases are shared with TRBD1. The CDR3 totals 13 residues. Germline CDR1 LGHDT, CDR2 YNNKEL (reference sequence). The V segment lost 6 bases and the J segment 2 bases; nucleotides outside the gene matches: 3.

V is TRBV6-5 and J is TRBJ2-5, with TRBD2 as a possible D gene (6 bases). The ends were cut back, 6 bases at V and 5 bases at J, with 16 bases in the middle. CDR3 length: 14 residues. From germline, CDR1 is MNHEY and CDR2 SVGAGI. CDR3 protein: CASRVLGGGETQYF. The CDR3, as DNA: TGTGCCAGCAGAGTCCTGGGAGGAGGGGAGACCCAGTACTTC.

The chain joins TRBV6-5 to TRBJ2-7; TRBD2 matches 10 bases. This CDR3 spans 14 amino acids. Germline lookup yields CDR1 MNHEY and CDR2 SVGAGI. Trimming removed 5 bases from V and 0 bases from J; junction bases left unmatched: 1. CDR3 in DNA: TGTGCCAGCAGTCTAGCGGGGGCCTCCTACGAGCAGTACTTC. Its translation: CASSLAGASYEQYF.